The 25 T cell receptor beta chains given below trace back to one sample, sequenced in a study of early T cells in non-severe SARS-CoV-2 infection. TCRdb ran MiXCR on the 5' RACE reads and lists one entry per CDR3 protein. The sample lists about 27,000 distinct CDR3 sequences, about 3% occurring once. Sequencing was carried out using whole blood. The receptors originated from an adult who was a healthcare worker with PCR-confirmed SARS-CoV-2 infection or an uninfected control (not recorded which).

The J gene is TRBJ2-1, the V gene TRBV6-6; D call uncertain. The CDR3 is 12 residues long. The V and J ends lost 4 bases and 9 bases respectively, with 10 bases between them. Germline V gene lookup returns CDR1 MNHNY and CDR2 SVGAGI (reference sequence). CDR3 region: CASSSRFAEQFF. In DNA, the CDR3 is TGTGCCAGCAGTTCACGATTCGCTGAGCAGTTCTTC.

Many counts were recorded for this clonotype. The chain joins TRBV10-3 to TRBJ1-2, with 10 bases that match TRBD1. The CDR3 has 13 amino acids. Unmatched junction bases numbered 7, after V lost 8 bases and J lost 7 bases. Germline values: CDR1 ENHRY, CDR2 SYGVKD. CDR3 DNA sequence: TGTGCCATCCCGGGACAGGGGCTGTTTGGCTACACCTTC. Translating it yields CAIPGQGLFGYTF.

This clonotype was observed at least ten times. The rearrangement links TRBV11-2 to TRBJ1-2, with 8 bases matching TRBD1. The V and J ends lost 5 bases and 2 bases, in that order; junction bases with no gene match: 7. The CDR3 has 15 amino acids. Germline values: CDR1 SGHAT, CDR2 FQNNGV. CDR3 bases: TGTGCCAGCAGCCCTTTGACAGGGGTAAACTATGGCTACACCTTC. Translating gives CASSPLTGVNYGYTF.

The sample holds many counts of this clonotype. The rearrangement links TRBV3-1 to TRBJ1-3, with D uncertain. Trimming removed 4 bases from V and 4 bases from J, with 8 bases in between. Germline lookup yields CDR1 LGHDT and CDR2 YNNKEL (reference sequence). The CDR3 has 13 residues. This chain's CDR3 is CASSPASGNTIYF. DNA of the CDR3: TGTGCCAGCAGCCCAGCAAGCGGAAACACCATATATTTT.

This clonotype was detected many times. The J gene is TRBJ1-2, the V gene TRBV10-3; D remains unclear. Germline-derived CDR1 and CDR2 are ENHRY and SYGVKD. CDR3 length equals 15 residues. V dropped 3 bases and J dropped 2 bases, with 13 bases sitting between them. The CDR3, as DNA: TGTGCCATCAGTGACGACATACCTCTAAACTATGGCTACACCTTC. It translates to CAISDDIPLNYGYTF.

Ten or more counts support this clonotype. The CDR3 is CAISVQGETQYF. CDR3 sequence (DNA): TGTGCCATCAGTGTACAGGGGGAGACCCAGTACTTC. This chain joins TRBV10-3 and TRBJ2-5, with 7 nucleotides matching TRBD1. CDR3 length: 12 amino acids. V lost 4 bases, J lost 5 bases, and 1 base stayed unmatched. Germline V CDR1 and CDR2: ENHRY, SYGVKD.

This chain connects TRBV2 to TRBJ2-7; a weak D match, TRBD1 (6 bases). CDR3 length: 19 amino acids. CDR1 and CDR2 from the germline V gene are SNHLY and FYNNEI. Trimming took off 8 bases at V and 3 bases at J, with 32 bases between the two ends. The CDR3 DNA follows: TGTGCCAGCGGGCGCCGGGCAGGGGCATCGAAAGGGATCTTCTACGAGCAGTACGTC. Translated: CASGRRAGASKGIFYEQYV.

There are many counts of this clonotype. The rearrangement joins TRBV6-4 to TRBJ2-1, with D tentatively TRBD1 or TRBD2 (5 bases each). This CDR3 has 21 amino acids. Germline CDR1 and CDR2: MRHNA and SNTAGT. V lost 4 bases and J 1 base, leaving 29 bases between the germline ends. CDR3 in DNA: TGTGCCAGCAGTGGGGACCCTCTAGGCAGGGAAAACCCCCGATCCTACAATGAGCAGTTCTTC. Protein sequence: CASSGDPLGRENPRSYNEQFF.

This clonotype was found a few times. The chain joins TRBV7-2 to TRBJ2-2, with a possible D match to TRBD2 (6 bases). In germline, CDR1 is SGHTA, CDR2 FQGNSA. The CDR3 sequence is 15 residues long. V was clipped by 4 bases and J by 6 bases, with 15 bases between them. The chain's CDR3 is CASSSPRGVPGELFF. The CDR3 DNA reads TGTGCCAGCAGCTCCCCCCGCGGGGTCCCCGGGGAGCTGTTTTTT. The entire variable domain, with the rest obtained from reference TRBV7-2 and TRBJ2-2, is as follows: GAGVSQSPSNKVTEKGKDVELRCDPISGHTALYWYRQSLGQGLEFLIYFQGNSAPDKSGLPSDRFSAERTGGSVSTLTIQRTQQEDSAVYLCASSSPRGVPGELFFGEGSRLTVL.

This clonotype was seen at least ten times. This rearrangement joins TRBV12-3 or TRBV12-4 to TRBJ2-3; D is possibly TRBD2 (7 bases). The CDR3 has 14 residues. Deletions cut 8 bases from V and 4 bases from J, with 16 bases between. CDR3 nucleotide sequence: TGTGCCAGCTCCCCTACAGGGAGGGCAGATACGCAGTATTTT. Translation: CASSPTGRADTQYF.

This clonotype was seen only a few times. V gene TRBV5-4 combines with J gene TRBJ2-1, with 11 bases matching TRBD2. The trim removed 4 bases at V and 0 bases at J, leaving 6 bases unmatched. Germline-derived CDR1 and CDR2 are SGHNT and YYREEE (reference sequence). This CDR3 is 17 amino acids long. CDR3 in amino acids: CASSGKGLAASYNEQFF. CDR3 sequence (DNA): TGTGCCAGCAGCGGGAAGGGACTAGCGGCCTCCTACAATGAGCAGTTCTTC.

This clonotype was counted at least ten times. This chain uses TRBV12-5 with TRBJ2-1, with a possible D match to TRBD1 (5 bases). The CDR3 sequence is 12 residues long. V shed 0 bases and J shed 14 bases, with 11 bases lying between them. The germline V gene encodes CDR1 LGHNT and CDR2 FRNRAP. DNA of the CDR3: TGTGCTAGTGGTTTGGTACAGGTCGCCGAGTTCTTC. Translated, it gives CASGLVQVAEFF.

This clonotype was seen at least ten times. The chain employs TRBV5-5 and TRBJ1-3; the D is unclear. Germline loops: CDR1 SGHKS, CDR2 YYEKEE (reference sequence). The length of the CDR3 is 15 residues. The ends were cut back, 2 bases at V and 3 bases at J, with 12 bases in the middle. The CDR3 DNA reads TGTGCCAGCAGCTTAGGACTAATCGATGGAAACACCATATATTTT. It yields the protein CASSLGLIDGNTIYF.

This clonotype was counted ten times or more. V and J are TRBV25-1 and TRBJ1-1; 8 nucleotides line up with TRBD1. Germline values: CDR1 MGHDK, CDR2 SYGVNS. V lost 4 bases and J lost 5; bases outside the gene matches: 12. The CDR3 is made up of 16 amino acids. CDR3 nucleotide sequence: TGTGCCAGCAGTGGAGGCAGGGGGCGAGTTGTGACTGAAGCTTTCTTT. It encodes CASSGGRGRVVTEAFF.

This clonotype was recorded many times. This chain uses TRBV11-2 with TRBJ1-2, with 7 positions matching TRBD1. Germline V gives CDR1 SGHAT, CDR2 FQNNGV. The trim removed 5 bases at V and 5 bases at J, leaving 5 bases unmatched. The CDR3 spans 13 residues. The CDR3 loop reads CASSPGGGYGYTF. CDR3 bases: TGTGCCAGCAGCCCAGGGGGTGGGTATGGCTACACCTTC.

In this sample, this clonotype is medium-sized. The rearrangement joins TRBV10-3 to TRBJ2-5; D is possibly TRBD1 (6 bases). Trimming cost V 8 bases and J 2 bases, with 12 bases left between them. This CDR3 is 13 amino acids long. Germline values: CDR1 ENHRY, CDR2 SYGVKD. The CDR3 is CAIRHRVQETQYF. In DNA, the CDR3 is TGTGCCATCCGGCACAGGGTACAAGAGACCCAGTACTTC.

This clonotype was counted at least ten times. The chain couples TRBV5-6 to TRBJ1-2; TRBD1 is a possible D gene (6 bases). Germline V CDR1 and CDR2: SGHDT, YYEEEE. Trimming cost V 2 bases and J 0 bases, with 8 bases left between them. The CDR3 runs 14 residues. This chain's CDR3 is CASSLKGANYGYTF. CDR3 DNA sequence: TGTGCCAGCAGCTTAAAGGGGGCTAACTATGGCTACACCTTC. Combining the CDR3 with reference TRBV5-6 and TRBJ1-2 gives the whole variable domain DAGVTQSPTHLIKTRGQQVTLRCSPKSGHDTVSWYQQALGQGPQFIFQYYEEEERQRGNFPDRFSGHQFPNYSSELNVNALLLGDSALYLCASSLKGANYGYTFGSGTRLTVV.

This sequence joins TRBV28 and TRBJ2-2; no firm D call. The CDR3 runs to 14 residues. Germline V gene lookup returns CDR1 MDHEN and CDR2 SYDVKM. V lost 4 bases and J lost 6, with 12 bases in between. Here the CDR3 reads CASSSPLGSGELFF. CDR3 DNA: TGTGCCAGCAGTTCCCCCTTGGGGTCCGGGGAGCTGTTTTTT.

This clonotype was found many times. CDR3 in DNA: TGTGCCAGCAGCTACTCTAACCGGGACAGCAATCAGCCCCAGCATTTT. Translating it yields CASSYSNRDSNQPQHF. The rearrangement links TRBV7-8 to TRBJ1-5, with D possibly TRBD1 on 5 matching bases. Germline V gene sequence: CDR1 SGHVS, CDR2 FQNEAQ. The CDR3 runs 16 residues. The V end lost 4 bases, the J end lost 1 base, and 14 bases lay between the germline ends.

The table lists this clonotype with many counts. V usage is TRBV29-1 and J usage is TRBJ1-2; D is undetermined. CDR1 is SQVTM and CDR2 is ANQGSEA in the germline V gene. The CDR3 is 12 residues long. V was clipped by 1 base and J by 2 bases, with 5 bases between them. The CDR3 coding sequence is TGCAGCGTTGAAGCGGACAACTATGGCTACACCTTC. Protein product: CSVEADNYGYTF. The full variable domain, its missing parts supplied by reference TRBV29-1 and TRBJ1-2, is SAVISQKPSRDICQRGTSLTIQCQVDSQVTMMFWYRQQPGQSLTLIATANQGSEATYESGFVIDKFPISRPNLTFSTLTVSNMSPEDSSIYLCSVEADNYGYTFGSGTRLTVV.

This clonotype came up many times. The chain is built from TRBV11-2 and TRBJ2-5, with 14 bases fitting TRBD2. The CDR3 length is 15 residues. Trimming cost V 4 bases and J 3 bases; bases outside gene matches: 1. Germline values: CDR1 SGHAT, CDR2 FQNNGV. The CDR3 DNA sequence: TGTGCCAGCAGCTCGGGACTAGCGGGGGAAGAGACCCAGTACTTC. It codes for CASSSGLAGEETQYF.

This clonotype showed up many times. The chain recombines TRBV5-4 with TRBJ2-3; D might be TRBD2 (7 bases). The CDR3 runs 16 residues. Trimming left V 4 bases short and J 6 bases short, with 21 bases between. CDR1 and CDR2 from the germline V gene are SGHNT and YYREEE (reference sequence). CDR3 loop: CASSPSGGPGFDTQYF. CDR3 coding DNA: TGTGCCAGCAGCCCCTCGGGGGGCCCGGGTTTTGATACGCAGTATTTT.

This clonotype was seen repeatedly, ten times or more. This chain uses TRBV20-1 with TRBJ2-1, with TRBD1 matching over 10 bases. V was pared by 3 bases and J by 6 bases, with 2 bases of the junction left unmatched. The CDR3 runs 13 residues. Germline V gene data show CDR1 as DFQATT and CDR2 as SNEGSKA (reference sequence). CDR3 DNA: TGCAGTGCTAGGGGGGACAGGGGCAATGAGCAGTTCTTC. Encoded protein: CSARGDRGNEQFF.

This clonotype was picked up many times. The rearrangement links TRBV9 to TRBJ2-2, with TRBD1 as a possible D gene (6 bases). CDR3 length: 15 amino acids. Between the trimmed V and J ends, which lost 0 bases and 2 bases, there was a span of 8 bases. Germline V gene lookup returns CDR1 SGDLS and CDR2 YYNGEE. CDR3 residues: CASSVEGVNTGELFF. The CDR3 nucleotides are TGTGCCAGCAGCGTAGAGGGGGTTAACACCGGGGAGCTGTTTTTT.

This clonotype was detected many times. The rearrangement links TRBV6-5 to TRBJ2-5; either TRBD1 or TRBD2 may supply D (5 bases each). This CDR3 is built from 15 residues. V was clipped by 0 bases and J by 4 bases, with 12 bases between them. Germline V gives CDR1 MNHEY, CDR2 SVGAGI. The CDR3 protein is CASSYSQGAGETQYF. The CDR3 nucleotides read TGTGCCAGCAGTTACTCGCAGGGCGCGGGAGAGACCCAGTACTTC.